These 27 T cell receptor beta chains share one sample of origin, sequenced in a study of blood T cell repertoires in COVID-19. Measured with immunoSEQ multiplex PCR; TCRdb has only the in-frame clones, and not every one. The repertoire holds nearly 85,000 clones, around 82% seen once, with over 15% in the top ten. The sequencing sample was made of peripheral blood. Source of these receptors: a woman aged 55-69 years with acute or convalescent COVID-19.

The chain employs TRBV5-8 and TRBJ2-3, with TRBD2 matching 10 bases. Germline CDR1 SGHTS, CDR2 YDEGEE. Losses at the gene ends were 0 bases for V and 0 bases for J; bases not matched to a gene: 7. This CDR3 spans 18 amino acids. The DNA for the CDR3 is TGTGCCAGCAGCTTGGACCTAGCGGGGGCGTACAGCACAGATACGCAGTATTTT. Translation gives CASSLDLAGAYSTDTQYF.

The V and J genes are TRBV28 and TRBJ1-4, with a weak D call TRBD1 (6 bases). The V gene's germline CDR1 is MDHEN and CDR2 SYDVKM. Trimming removed 3 bases at V and 10 bases at J, with 9 bases between. The CDR3 has 12 amino acids. CDR3 DNA: TGTGCCAGCAGTTTTCCAGGGGTAAAACTGTTTTTT. This sequence encodes CASSFPGVKLFF. Variable domain in full (rest from reference TRBV28 and TRBJ1-4): DVKVTQSSRYLVKRTGEKVFLECVQDMDHENMFWYRQDPGLGLRLIYFSYDVKMKEKGDIPEGYSVSREKKERFSLILESASTNQTSMYLCASSFPGVKLFFGSGTQLSVL.

The gene calls are TRBV5-1 and TRBJ1-6; D remains unclear. Germline assignment: CDR1 SGHRS and CDR2 YFSETQ. The V end was cut by 2 bases, the J end by 0 bases, with 6 bases between. This CDR3 is built from 15 residues. The CDR3 DNA is TGCGCCAGCAGCTTTGAGGGCTCCTATAATTCACCCCTCCACTTT. It codes for CASSFEGSYNSPLHF.

The chain combines TRBV6-1 with TRBJ1-5; the match to TRBD1 covers 9 bases. Trimming took 3 bases from V and 11 from J; bases not matched to a gene: 11. Per germline, CDR1 MNHNS and CDR2 SASEGT. The CDR3 totals 15 residues. The CDR3 bases are TGTGCCAGCAGTGATGGGTGGGACAGGGAATATTCCCAGCATTTT. Its translation: CASSDGWDREYSQHF.

This chain uses TRBV7-2 with TRBJ1-1, with no clear D. Trimming took 3 bases from V and 2 from J, leaving 10 bases between them. CDR3 size: 14 residues. Germline V gene data show CDR1 as SGHTA and CDR2 as FQGNSA. The CDR3: CASSFDGGNTEAFF. The CDR3, as DNA: TGTGCCAGCAGCTTCGACGGAGGAAACACTGAAGCTTTCTTT.

The chain joins TRBV30 to TRBJ1-2, with TRBD1 identical over 7 bases. The CDR3 covers 14 residues. Looked up from germline, CDR1 is GTSNPN and CDR2 is SVGIG (reference sequence). Germline trimming cut 4 bases from V and 2 bases from J; bases unmatched to any gene: 7. CDR3 in amino acids: CAWMGRGANYGYTF. As DNA, the CDR3 is TGTGCCTGGATGGGCAGGGGGGCCAACTATGGCTACACCTTC.

This clone was picked up a small number of times. CDR3 sequence reads: CASRHNSGGYTQYF. CDR3 coding DNA: TGTGCCAGCAGACATAACAGCGGGGGGTATACGCAGTATTTT. The V and J genes are TRBV11-2 and TRBJ2-3; 9 bases agree with TRBD2. The CDR3 covers 14 residues. Germline values: CDR1 SGHAT, CDR2 FQNNGV. With 6 bases clipped from V and 7 bases from J, the junction kept 8 bases outside the gene matches.

This sequence joins TRBV7-9 and TRBJ1-3; 7 positions match TRBD1. CDR3 size: 17 residues. The germline V gene has CDR1 SEHNR and CDR2 FQNEAQ (reference sequence). With 1 base clipped from V and 0 bases from J, the junction kept 6 bases outside the gene matches. The CDR3 protein is CASSLGGQSRSGNTIYF. In nucleotides, the CDR3 is TGTGCCAGCAGCTTAGGGGGACAGTCTCGCTCTGGAAACACCATATATTTT.

The chain recombines TRBV6-5 with TRBJ1-1, with 8 bases aligning to TRBD1. V shed 0 bases and J 8 bases; nucleotides not matched to a gene: 5. Germline V CDR1 and CDR2: MNHEY, SVGAGI. This CDR3 spans 14 amino acids. CDR3 protein: CASSYSFGQGEAFF. Here the CDR3 DNA reads TGTGCCAGCAGTTACTCTTTTGGACAGGGAGAAGCTTTCTTT.

This chain links TRBV5-6 with TRBJ2-7, with a possible D match to TRBD1 (5 bases). With 5 bases removed from V and 0 bases from J, the gap between germline ends came to 12 bases. Germline loops: CDR1 SGHDT, CDR2 YYEEEE. This CDR3 is built from 14 residues. CDR3 in DNA: TGTGCCAGCAGTAGACAGTTTAGCTCCTACGAGCAGTACTTC. Translating it yields CASSRQFSSYEQYF.

The genes are TRBV20-1 and TRBJ2-7; tentative D call: TRBD1 (6 bases). The germline CDR1 and CDR2 sequences are DFQATT and SNEGSKA (reference sequence). V lost 3 bases and J 2 bases, leaving 20 bases between the germline ends. The CDR3 has 16 residues. The CDR3 loop reads CSASLSLGAITYEQYF. The CDR3 coding sequence is TGCAGTGCTAGTCTCTCATTGGGGGCTATTACCTACGAGCAGTACTTC.

This chain links TRBV6-5 with TRBJ1-5, with 9 bases matching TRBD1. The CDR3 contains 14 residues. The germline V gene has CDR1 MNHEY and CDR2 SVGAGI. Unmatched junction bases numbered 2, after V lost 6 bases and J lost 2 bases. The CDR3, as DNA: TGTGCCAGCAGCTGGGACAGGGGCAATCAGCCCCAGCATTTT. This sequence encodes CASSWDRGNQPQHF.

The CDR3 protein is CASTGTGYSQPQHF. The CDR3 DNA is TGTGCCAGCACCGGGACAGGGTACTCTCAGCCCCAGCATTTT. V usage is TRBV19 and J usage is TRBJ1-5, with 9 bases identical to TRBD1. V was pared by 9 bases and J by 6 bases, with 9 bases of the junction left unmatched. The germline gives CDR1 LNHDA, CDR2 SQIVND (reference sequence). The CDR3 spans 14 residues.

This clone was recorded once. The chain carries TRBV7-2 and TRBJ2-5, with 10 positions matching TRBD1. The CDR3 is 14 amino acids. V was clipped by 3 bases and J by 4 bases; unmatched bases: 2. CDR1 and CDR2 (germline): SGHTA, FQGNSA. The CDR3 loop reads CASSFRDRGETQYF. CDR3 nucleotides: TGTGCCAGCAGCTTCCGGGACAGGGGAGAGACCCAGTACTTC.

This clone was recorded once. The rearrangement links TRBV25-1 to TRBJ1-2, with D possibly matching TRBD1 (5 bases). The V end was cut by 1 base, the J end by 14 bases, with 17 bases between. The CDR3 spans 13 residues. CDR1 is MGHDK and CDR2 is SYGVNS in the germline V gene. As DNA, the CDR3 is TGTGCCAGCAGTGAATCCCCATACCGGGGGTATACCTTC. This sequence encodes CASSESPYRGYTF.

This clone was counted a single time. The sample contains more than one DNA sequence encoding this CDR3. The CDR3 DNA is TGTGCCAGCAGTGCGCGAAACACTGAAGCTTTCTTT. This translates into CASSARNTEAFF. The chain uses TRBV2 and TRBJ1-1; D remains unclear. V was shortened by 4 bases and J by 2 bases, with 5 bases between the two germline ends. This CDR3 is built from 12 residues. The germline V gene encodes CDR1 SNHLY and CDR2 FYNNEI. The variable domain in full, completed from reference TRBV2 and TRBJ1-1, reads EPEVTQTPSHQVTQMGQEVILRCVPISNHLYFYWYRQILGQKVEFLVSFYNNEISEKSEIFDDQFSVERPDGSNFTLKIRSTKLEDSAMYFCASSARNTEAFFGQGTRLTVV.

The rearrangement joins TRBV5-1 to TRBJ1-2, with unresolved D. The V end was cut by 0 bases, the J end by 3 bases, with 6 bases between. The V gene's germline CDR1 is SGHRS and CDR2 YFSETQ. The CDR3 spans 13 residues. The CDR3 loop reads CASSLDLDYGYTF. The CDR3 DNA reads as TGCGCCAGCAGCTTGGACTTGGACTATGGCTACACCTTC.

The chain uses TRBV28 and TRBJ1-1, with TRBD1 matching over 9 bases. Germline assignment: CDR1 MDHEN and CDR2 SYDVKM. With 5 bases clipped from V and 4 bases from J, the junction kept 5 bases outside the gene matches. The CDR3 has 14 residues. In nucleotides, the CDR3 is TGTGCCAGCAGTACGACAGGGGGTGGCACTGAAGCTTTCTTT. The encoded protein is CASSTTGGGTEAFF.

This sequence joins TRBV5-6 and TRBJ1-2; D not resolved. CDR3 length: 11 amino acids. Germline lookup yields CDR1 SGHDT and CDR2 YYEEEE. V was clipped by 3 bases and J by 5 bases, with 5 bases between them. CDR3 nucleotides: TGTGCCAGCAGCTGGAGATATGGCTACACCTTC. Translation: CASSWRYGYTF.

V gene TRBV19 combines with J gene TRBJ2-3; 11 bases are shared with TRBD2. Looked up from germline, CDR1 is LNHDA and CDR2 is SQIVND (reference sequence). The length of the CDR3 is 15 residues. Trimming cost V 6 bases and J 4 bases; bases outside gene matches: 6. The CDR3, as DNA: TGTGCCAGTAGCACCGGGACTAGCGGCTCAGATACGCAGTATTTT. It yields the protein CASSTGTSGSDTQYF.

The chain combines TRBV5-8 with TRBJ2-5; D possibly corresponds to TRBD1 (6 bases). Deletions cut 2 bases from V and 7 bases from J, with 9 bases between. The CDR3 length is 12 residues. The germline CDR1 and CDR2 sequences are SGHTS and YDEGEE. In nucleotides, the CDR3 is TGTGCCAGCAGCTTACAGGGTTCGACCCAGTACTTC. Translation: CASSLQGSTQYF.

The chain is built from TRBV4-2 and TRBJ1-2; a weak D match, TRBD1 (6 bases). The V gene's germline CDR1 is LGHNA and CDR2 YNFKEQ. Trimming removed 0 bases at V and 7 bases at J, with 15 bases between. The CDR3 spans 15 residues. For the CDR3, the DNA is TGTGCCAGCAGCCAAGAAGGAGAAGGGGGGGGTGGCTACACCTTC. Its protein is CASSQEGEGGGGYTF.

The V call is TRBV27, the J call TRBJ2-7; D gene ambiguous. Trimming took off 7 bases at V and 4 bases at J, with 17 bases between the two ends. This CDR3 is 14 amino acids long. Germline lookup yields CDR1 MNHEY and CDR2 SMNVEV (reference sequence). Here the CDR3 DNA reads TGTGCCAGCAAGTGGGCCACCGCCGAATACGAGCAGTACTTC. Translated, it gives CASKWATAEYEQYF.

The chain has TRBV5-6 and TRBJ1-4, with D tentatively TRBD1 (5 bases). The V gene lost 7 bases and the J gene lost 7 bases, with 11 bases spanning the gap. Germline V gives CDR1 SGHDT, CDR2 YYEEEE. CDR3 length: 12 amino acids. The CDR3 is CASGGGSEKLFF. The CDR3 coding sequence is TGTGCCAGCGGGGGAGGGAGTGAAAAACTGTTTTTT.

J is TRBJ2-1 and V is TRBV7-9; perhaps TRBD1 as D (6 bases). Trimming removed 5 bases at V and 2 bases at J, with 10 bases between. This CDR3 contains 14 residues. Germline V gives CDR1 SEHNR, CDR2 FQNEAQ (reference sequence). The CDR3: CASSPDRTYNEQFF. The CDR3 DNA sequence: TGTGCCAGCAGCCCGGACAGAACCTACAATGAGCAGTTCTTC. Full variable domain (outside the CDR3, taken from reference TRBV7-9 and TRBJ2-1): DTGVSQNPRHKITKRGQNVTFRCDPISEHNRLYWYRQTLGQGPEFLTYFQNEAQLEKSRLLSDRFSAERPKGSFSTLEIQRTEQGDSAMYLCASSPDRTYNEQFFGPGTRLTVL.

A single count supports this clone. The V and J genes are TRBV9 and TRBJ2-7; TRBD1 agrees at 9 bases. Germline-derived CDR1 and CDR2 are SGDLS and YYNGEE. V gave up 4 bases and J gave up 5 bases; unmatched junction bases: 7. The CDR3 is 14 amino acids. The CDR3 DNA is TGTGCCAGCAGCCCTCGACAGGGGGAGGACGAGCAGTACTTC. Its protein is CASSPRQGEDEQYF. Together with reference TRBV9 and TRBJ2-7, the CDR3 gives the full variable domain: DSGVTQTPKHLITATGQRVTLRCSPRSGDLSVYWYQQSLDQGLQFLIQYYNGEERAKGNILERFSAQQFPDLHSELNLSSLELGDSALYFCASSPRQGEDEQYFGPGTRLTVT.

The chain recombines TRBV7-8 with TRBJ1-6, with 7 bases aligning to TRBD1. Trimming took 5 bases from V and 0 from J; bases not matched to a gene: 10. CDR1 is SGHVS and CDR2 is FQNEAQ in the germline V gene. The CDR3 extends over 18 amino acids. CDR3 DNA sequence: TGTGCCAGCAGCCCCGGCGCGACAGGGAGCTCCTATAATTCACCCCTCCACTTT. Residues: CASSPGATGSSYNSPLHF.